Listed below are T cell receptor beta chains from one sample, sequenced in a study of response to subunit inactivated influenza vaccine. One entry per CDR3 protein, called by TCRdb with MiXCR from the RT-PCR reads. Found here are about 480,000 distinct CDR3 sequences, roughly 27% of them singletons; the top ten hold 1.9%. The source material was CD4+ T cells sorted from PBMCs, sampled 4 to 6 days after vaccination. All receptors come from a man in his fifties who received an inactivated influenza vaccine. The CDR3 runs from the conserved cysteine through the conserved F or W. The D gene is left open where the match is weak. The listing skips clone size in some rows; elsewhere it reads once, few, many or a size class.

v_gene: TRBV3-1
j_gene: TRBJ2-7
abundance: few
d_gene: NA
CDR3aa: CASSQGGLLGRVRFEQYF
CDR3nt: TGTGCCAGCAGCCAAGGAGGACTATTAGGTCGGGTAAGATTCGAGCAGTACTTC

v_gene: TRBV29-1
j_gene: TRBJ2-7
abundance: many
d_gene: NA
CDR3aa: CSVVRDRRGEQYF
CDR3nt: TGCAGCGTTGTTCGAGACAGACGTGGAGAGCAGTACTTC

v_gene: TRBV5-1
j_gene: TRBJ2-1
abundance: NA
d_gene: NA
CDR3aa: CASSLATDNEQFF
CDR3nt: TGCGCCAGCAGCTTGGCCACGGACAATGAGCAGTTCTTC

v_gene: TRBV20-1
j_gene: TRBJ1-1
abundance: NA
d_gene: NA
CDR3aa: CSAQLRRRQNTEAFF
CDR3nt: TGCAGTGCCCAACTTAGGCGACGGCAGAACACTGAAGCTTTCTTT

v_gene: TRBV5-1
j_gene: TRBJ2-1
abundance: few
d_gene: NA
CDR3aa: CASSLVGGDYNEQFF
CDR3nt: TGCGCCAGCAGCTTGGTTGGAGGGGACTACAATGAGCAGTTCTTC

v_gene: TRBV7-2
j_gene: TRBJ2-2
abundance: NA
d_gene: TRBD1
CDR3aa: CASSLGAGQGHTGELFF
CDR3nt: TGTGCCAGCAGCTTAGGTGCGGGACAGGGACACACCGGGGAGCTGTTTTTT

v_gene: TRBV6-2/TRBV6-3
j_gene: TRBJ2-1
abundance: NA
d_gene: TRBD1
CDR3aa: CAIGTGLYNEQFF
CDR3nt: TGTGCCATTGGGACAGGCCTATACAATGAGCAGTTCTTC

v_gene: TRBV2
j_gene: TRBJ2-5
abundance: NA
d_gene: NA
CDR3aa: CASTERGVRSETQYF
CDR3nt: TGTGCCAGCACTGAAAGGGGGGTAAGGTCGGAGACCCAGTACTTC

v_gene: TRBV28
j_gene: TRBJ1-2
abundance: NA
d_gene: NA
CDR3aa: CASSPGGWGYTF
CDR3nt: TGTGCCAGCAGTCCTGGGGGGTGGGGCTACACCTTC

v_gene: TRBV15
j_gene: TRBJ1-4
abundance: NA
d_gene: NA
CDR3aa: CATSRDRGGGEKLFF
CDR3nt: TGTGCCACCAGCAGAGATCGGGGGGGAGGTGAAAAACTGTTTTTT

v_gene: TRBV2
j_gene: TRBJ1-6
abundance: few
d_gene: NA
CDR3aa: CASSETGVNSPLHF
CDR3nt: TGTGCCAGCAGTGAAACGGGGGTGAATTCACCCCTCCACTTT

v_gene: TRBV20-1
j_gene: TRBJ2-5
abundance: NA
d_gene: TRBD2
CDR3aa: CCAVAGTWGGETQYF
CDR3nt: TGCTGTGCCGTCGCCGGGACCTGGGGGGGAGAGACCCAGTACTTC

v_gene: TRBV12-3/TRBV12-4
j_gene: TRBJ2-4
abundance: NA
d_gene: TRBD2
CDR3aa: CASSLSGIAKNIQYF
CDR3nt: TGTGCCAGCAGTTTAAGCGGGATAGCCAAAAACATTCAGTACTTC

v_gene: TRBV5-1
j_gene: TRBJ1-5
abundance: many
d_gene: NA
CDR3aa: CASSLGAGQPQHF
CDR3nt: TGTGCCAGCAGTTTAGGGGCCGGTCAGCCCCAGCATTTT

v_gene: TRBV7-2
j_gene: TRBJ2-5
abundance: few
d_gene: NA
CDR3aa: CASSNHQTQYF
CDR3nt: TGTGCCAGCAGCAACCACCAGACCCAGTACTTC

v_gene: TRBV9
j_gene: TRBJ2-7
abundance: few
d_gene: NA
CDR3aa: CASSLLDGSYEQYF
CDR3nt: TGTGCCAGCAGCCTTCTAGACGGCTCCTACGAGCAGTACTTC

v_gene: TRBV7-2
j_gene: TRBJ2-1
abundance: NA
d_gene: NA
CDR3aa: CASSLRAFLAYNEQFF
CDR3nt: TGTGCCAGCAGCTTAAGGGCCTTTCTAGCCTACAATGAGCAGTTCTTC

v_gene: TRBV20-1
j_gene: TRBJ2-7
abundance: few
d_gene: TRBD2
CDR3aa: CSARGLGDPGTSGRPSYEQYF
CDR3nt: TGCAGTGCTAGAGGTTTGGGAGATCCCGGGACTAGCGGGAGGCCTTCCTACGAGCAGTACTTC

v_gene: TRBV5-1
j_gene: TRBJ2-1
abundance: NA
d_gene: TRBD2
CDR3aa: CASRIGLAHNEQFF
CDR3nt: TGCGCCAGCAGGATAGGACTAGCCCACAATGAGCAGTTCTTC

v_gene: TRBV7-2
j_gene: TRBJ1-2
abundance: NA
d_gene: NA
CDR3aa: CASSLRYPGYGYTF
CDR3nt: TGTGCCAGCAGCTTAAGATACCCTGGCTATGGCTACACCTTC

v_gene: TRBV5-6
j_gene: TRBJ1-4
abundance: NA
d_gene: TRBD1
CDR3aa: CASSRTGANEKLFF
CDR3nt: TGTGCCAGCAGCCGGACAGGGGCTAATGAAAAACTGTTTTTT

v_gene: TRBV5-1
j_gene: TRBJ1-1
abundance: many
d_gene: NA
CDR3aa: CASSLAGATEAFF
CDR3nt: TGCGCCAGCAGCTTGGCAGGAGCCACTGAAGCTTTCTTT

v_gene: TRBV5-5
j_gene: TRBJ2-3
abundance: NA
d_gene: TRBD2
CDR3aa: CASSYGTSGSTDTQYF
CDR3nt: TGTGCCAGCAGCTACGGGACTAGCGGGAGCACAGATACGCAGTATTTT

v_gene: TRBV28
j_gene: TRBJ1-1
abundance: few
d_gene: TRBD1
CDR3aa: CASSPGGESTEAFF
CDR3nt: TGTGCCAGCAGTCCAGGGGGGGAGAGCACTGAAGCTTTCTTT

v_gene: TRBV20-1
j_gene: TRBJ2-1
abundance: NA
d_gene: TRBD2
CDR3aa: CSAGTSALQQFF
CDR3nt: TGCAGTGCCGGGACTAGCGCCCTGCAGCAGTTCTTC

v_gene: TRBV4-3
j_gene: TRBJ2-1
abundance: NA
d_gene: TRBD2
CDR3aa: CASSLFTGGAEFF
CDR3nt: TGCGCCAGCAGCCTTTTTACGGGAGGGGCTGAGTTCTTC

v_gene: TRBV5-1
j_gene: TRBJ2-1
abundance: few
d_gene: TRBD2
CDR3aa: CASSSTSQGRVYNEQFF
CDR3nt: TGCGCCAGCAGCTCGACGTCACAAGGGAGGGTTTACAATGAGCAGTTCTTC

v_gene: TRBV12-3/TRBV12-4
j_gene: TRBJ2-6
abundance: few
d_gene: TRBD1
CDR3aa: CATGTGQPGANVLTF
CDR3nt: TGTGCCACCGGGACAGGGCAACCTGGGGCCAACGTCCTGACTTTC

v_gene: TRBV5-1
j_gene: TRBJ2-7
abundance: NA
d_gene: TRBD2
CDR3aa: CASSLPGGQSEQYF
CDR3nt: TGCGCCAGCAGCCTGCCGGGGGGGCAGAGCGAGCAGTACTTC

v_gene: TRBV29-1
j_gene: TRBJ2-3
abundance: NA
d_gene: NA
CDR3aa: CSVEGGGRPLDTQYF
CDR3nt: TGCAGCGTTGAGGGGGGGGGCAGACCCCTAGATACGCAGTATTTT

v_gene: TRBV20-1
j_gene: TRBJ2-2
abundance: few
d_gene: TRBD2
CDR3aa: CSAGLAGARTGELFF
CDR3nt: TGCAGTGCTGGATTAGCGGGAGCTCGTACCGGGGAGCTGTTTTTT

v_gene: TRBV4-2
j_gene: TRBJ2-7
abundance: NA
d_gene: NA
CDR3aa: CASSRATQGVSEQYF
CDR3nt: TGTGCCAGCAGCCGAGCCACGCAGGGAGTTAGCGAGCAGTACTTC

v_gene: TRBV29-1
j_gene: TRBJ2-5
abundance: many
d_gene: NA
CDR3aa: CSVEFGHWGETQYF
CDR3nt: TGCAGCGTTGAATTCGGACATTGGGGAGAGACCCAGTACTTC

v_gene: TRBV6-2/TRBV6-3
j_gene: TRBJ1-1
abundance: NA
d_gene: TRBD1
CDR3aa: CASSYSILGTGGFSAFF
CDR3nt: TGTGCCAGCAGTTACTCTATTCTTGGGACAGGGGGCTTTTCGGCTTTCTTT

v_gene: TRBV9
j_gene: TRBJ1-4
abundance: NA
d_gene: NA
CDR3aa: CASSVASHREKLFF
CDR3nt: TGTGCCAGCAGCGTAGCGTCTCACCGAGAAAAACTGTTTTTT

v_gene: TRBV20-1
j_gene: TRBJ1-4
abundance: NA
d_gene: NA
CDR3aa: CSATGPKWEKLFF
CDR3nt: TGCAGTGCTACAGGGCCAAAGTGGGAAAAACTGTTTTTT

v_gene: TRBV7-2
j_gene: TRBJ2-2
abundance: once
d_gene: NA
CDR3aa: CASSSRVTGELFF
CDR3nt: TGTGCCAGCAGTTCCAGGGTCACCGGGGAGCTGTTTTTT

v_gene: TRBV9
j_gene: TRBJ2-5
abundance: NA
d_gene: TRBD2
CDR3aa: CASSIPSLGGETQYF
CDR3nt: TGTGCCAGCAGCATACCTTCCCTGGGAGGGGAGACCCAGTACTTC

v_gene: TRBV12-3/TRBV12-4
j_gene: TRBJ2-1
abundance: once
d_gene: TRBD2
CDR3aa: CASSLSGLEVDEQFF
CDR3nt: TGTGCCAGCAGTTTAAGTGGACTAGAGGTCGATGAGCAGTTCTTC

v_gene: TRBV7-2
j_gene: TRBJ2-5
abundance: NA
d_gene: TRBD2
CDR3aa: CASSPWGLSEETQYF
CDR3nt: TGTGCCAGCAGCCCATGGGGACTATCGGAAGAGACCCAGTACTTC

v_gene: TRBV20-1
j_gene: TRBJ2-1
abundance: few
d_gene: NA
CDR3aa: CSASIGLTYNEQFF
CDR3nt: TGCAGTGCTAGTATCGGTCTAACCTACAATGAGCAGTTCTTC

v_gene: TRBV7-2
j_gene: TRBJ2-7
abundance: few
d_gene: NA
CDR3aa: CASSPSSRAGYEQYF
CDR3nt: TGTGCCAGCAGCCCCTCAAGCAGGGCGGGCTACGAGCAGTACTTC

v_gene: TRBV7-2
j_gene: TRBJ1-1
abundance: NA
d_gene: NA
CDR3aa: CASSLTQVRAFF
CDR3nt: TGTGCCAGCAGCTTGACACAAGTTCGAGCTTTCTTT

v_gene: TRBV28
j_gene: TRBJ2-5
abundance: many
d_gene: NA
CDR3aa: CASSLNYQETQYF
CDR3nt: TGTGCCAGCAGTTTAAATTACCAAGAGACCCAGTACTTC

v_gene: TRBV28
j_gene: TRBJ1-4
abundance: NA
d_gene: NA
CDR3aa: CASGFREKLFF
CDR3nt: TGTGCCAGCGGGTTCCGGGAAAAACTGTTTTTT